The rows below give T cell receptor beta chains drawn from one sample of a study of cytomegalovirus exposure and HLA in healthy donors. Sequenced by immunoSEQ multiplex PCR; TCRdb stores in-frame clones only, minus some. Among more than 150,000 clones listed, 80% were seen once. What was sequenced was PBMCs. The receptors stem from a woman aged 45 to 65 in good health and CMV-seropositive. Each CDR3 is given with its conserved first and last residue. D genes are given only for firm matches. Where a row states a size, it is once, few, many or the class of an expanded clone; other rows omit it.

abundance | d_gene | len | j_gene | v_gene | CDR3nt | CDR3aa
NA | TRBD2 | 15 | TRBJ2-5 | TRBV5-1 | TGCGCCAGCAGCCCGGGTGCTAGCGGCCAAGAGACCCAGTACTTC | CASSPGASGQETQYF
NA | TRBD2 | 14 | TRBJ2-7 | TRBV7-2 | TGTGCCAGCAGGGCGGGGGGGAGCTCCTACGAGCAGTACTTC | CASRAGGSSYEQYF
NA | TRBD1 | 14 | TRBJ2-7 | TRBV7-9 | TGTTCCAGCAGCTTTTACGGACAGGTTTACGAGCAGTACTTC | CSSSFYGQVYEQYF
NA | TRBD1 | 15 | TRBJ1-2 | TRBV28 | TGTGCCAGCAGTACCACGAGGGGGCGACCCTATGGCTACACCTTC | CASSTTRGRPYGYTF
NA | TRBD2 | 15 | TRBJ2-3 | TRBV5-1 | TGCGCCAGCAGCTTATCTAGCGGGAGTGAAGATACGCAGTATTTT | CASSLSSGSEDTQYF
NA | NA | 13 | TRBJ1-1 | TRBV7-3 | TGTGCCAGCAGCCCTGACAGTAACACTGAAGCTTTCTTT | CASSPDSNTEAFF
NA | TRBD2 | 13 | TRBJ2-5 | TRBV5-1 | TGCGCCAGCAGCTTGGATAGCGGGGCGTCACGGTACTTC | CASSLDSGASRYF
few | TRBD1 | 15 | TRBJ2-5 | TRBV7-9 | TGTGCCAGCAGCTTAGGGGACAGGACCCAAGAGACCCAGTACTTC | CASSLGDRTQETQYF
few | TRBD1 | 15 | TRBJ1-2 | TRBV19 | TGTGCCAGTAGTCCGGTGGACAGGGCTAACTATGGCTACACCTTC | CASSPVDRANYGYTF
few | TRBD1 | 15 | TRBJ2-1 | TRBV13 | TGTGCCAGCAGCTTAGGTCAGGGGGCAAAGGTAGAGCAGTTCTTC | CASSLGQGAKVEQFF
NA | NA | 15 | TRBJ2-7 | TRBV7-6 | TGTGCCAGCAGCCTGAGCCCTCTGCTATCCTACGAGCAGTACTTC | CASSLSPLLSYEQYF
NA | TRBD1 | 16 | TRBJ1-2 | TRBV4-3 | TGCGCCAGCAGCCAAGTTGAGCCAGGGGGCGGCTATGGCTACACCTTC | CASSQVEPGGGYGYTF
NA | TRBD2 | 15 | TRBJ2-5 | TRBV9 | TGTGCCAGCAGCGTAGGTCTAGCGGGAGTAGAGACCCAGTACTTC | CASSVGLAGVETQYF
NA | TRBD1 | 19 | TRBJ1-4 | TRBV27 | TGTGCCAGCAGTTTCAGTATGATAAAACAACAGGGGGTTAATGAAAAACTGTTTTTT | CASSFSMIKQQGVNEKLFF
few | TRBD1 | 12 | TRBJ2-4 | TRBV7-8 | TGTGCCAGCAGCTTCAGGACAGGGGTTCAGTACTTC | CASSFRTGVQYF
NA | NA | 13 | TRBJ2-7 | TRBV6-1 | TGTGCCAGCAGTGAAGGGTTCTACTACGAGCAGTACTTC | CASSEGFYYEQYF
NA | TRBD1 | 16 | TRBJ1-3 | TRBV28 | TGTGCCAGCAGTTTGACAGGGGGTGGCTCTGGAAACACCATATATTTT | CASSLTGGGSGNTIYF
NA | TRBD1 | 14 | TRBJ2-7 | TRBV10-3 | TGTGCCATCAAACCCGGACAGGGCTACTACGAGCAGTACTTC | CAIKPGQGYYEQYF
NA | NA | 15 | TRBJ1-4 | TRBV5-1 | TGCGCCAGCAGCTTGGGTCCAGCAACTAATGAAAAACTGTTTTTT | CASSLGPATNEKLFF
NA | TRBD2 | 14 | TRBJ2-7 | TRBV18 | TGTGCCAGCTCACCACGGTCGGCGGGGGACGAGCAGTACTTC | CASSPRSAGDEQYF
few | NA | 15 | TRBJ1-2 | TRBV6-6 | TGTGCCAGCAGTTACTCGAAGAGAGCTAACTATGGCTACACCTTC | CASSYSKRANYGYTF
NA | NA | 15 | TRBJ2-4 | TRBV2 | TGTGCCAGCAGGCGGGTTGGGGAAGCCAAAAACATTCAGTACTTC | CASRRVGEAKNIQYF
NA | NA | 13 | TRBJ2-7 | TRBV28 | TGTGCCAGCAGTTTTTCAGGGGGGTACGAGCAGTACTTC | CASSFSGGYEQYF
NA | NA | 15 | TRBJ2-1 | TRBV7-3 | TGTGCCAGCAGCCCACTCGCTTCCTCCTACAATGAGCAGTTCTTC | CASSPLASSYNEQFF
few | NA | 13 | TRBJ1-5 | TRBV2 | TGTGCCAGCAAGGACAGTAGCAATCAGCCCCAGCATTTT | CASKDSSNQPQHF
NA | NA | 14 | TRBJ1-2 | TRBV28 | TGTGCCAGCAGTTTGGACAGTAGGAACTATGGCTACACCTTC | CASSLDSRNYGYTF
NA | NA | 16 | TRBJ1-1 | TRBV28 | TGTGCCAGCAGTTCGCCGGGACAACGAGGTAGCACTGAAGCCTTCTTT | CASSSPGQRGSTEAFF
NA | TRBD2 | 16 | TRBJ2-1 | TRBV2 | TGTGCCAGCACGCGGGGCGGCGGGAGAACCTACAATGAGCAGTTCTTC | CASTRGGGRTYNEQFF
NA | TRBD2 | 16 | TRBJ2-4 | TRBV29-1 | TGCAGCGTGGGGGGTGGGGTAGCGGGGAGTCCGGGCATTCAGTACTTC | CSVGGGVAGSPGIQYF
NA | NA | 14 | TRBJ1-1 | TRBV11-1 | TGTGCCAGCAGAAAAAGGGAGATGAACACTGAAGCTTTCTTT | CASRKREMNTEAFF
NA | NA | 12 | TRBJ1-2 | TRBV30 | TGTGCCTGGAGTAAAGAGGCTTATGGCTACACCTTC | CAWSKEAYGYTF
NA | NA | 13 | TRBJ1-1 | TRBV5-4 | TGTGCCAGCAGCCCGGTACTTGACACTGAAGCTTTCTTT | CASSPVLDTEAFF
NA | NA | 14 | TRBJ2-7 | TRBV7-3 | TGTGCCAGCAGCCCGGGGAGCAGCTCCTACGAGCAGTACTTC | CASSPGSSSYEQYF
NA | NA | 12 | TRBJ1-3 | TRBV7-6 | TGTGCCAGCAGCTTAGAATCTAACACCATATATTTT | CASSLESNTIYF
NA | TRBD2 | 15 | TRBJ2-1 | TRBV7-3 | TGTGCCAGCAGCTCGGGGGGGACTTTATACAATGAGCAGTTCTTC | CASSSGGTLYNEQFF
NA | TRBD1 | 17 | TRBJ2-5 | TRBV7-2 | TGTGCCAGCAGAAACCCCGGTAGGACAGGGGGCCAGGAGACCCAGTACTTC | CASRNPGRTGGQETQYF
few | TRBD2 | 17 | TRBJ2-1 | TRBV5-4 | TGTGCCAGCAGCCCTGGACTAGCGGGGGGATTGGGGAATGAGCAGTTCTTC | CASSPGLAGGLGNEQFF
NA | TRBD2 | 14 | TRBJ2-1 | TRBV4-2 | TGTGCCAGCAGCCAAGCACTAGCGGCGGTTGAGCAGTTCTTC | CASSQALAAVEQFF
NA | TRBD1 | 15 | TRBJ1-1 | TRBV9 | TGTGCCAGCAGCGCCAGACAGGGGTCGTACACTGAAGCTTTCTTT | CASSARQGSYTEAFF
NA | NA | 16 | TRBJ2-7 | TRBV2 | TGTGCCAGCAGTGAGGAGGGGGGGCGCGTAACCTACGAGCAGTACTTC | CASSEEGGRVTYEQYF
once | NA | 15 | TRBJ2-2 | TRBV7-2 | TGTGCCAGCAGCTTAGCGGCTAGCGCGGTCGGGGAGCTGTTTTTT | CASSLAASAVGELFF
NA | TRBD1 | 15 | TRBJ1-1 | TRBV28 | TGTGCCAGCAGTTTGGGGGACAGGGTGGGCACTGAAGCTTTCTTT | CASSLGDRVGTEAFF
NA | TRBD2 | 16 | TRBJ2-3 | TRBV5-6 | TGTGCCAGCAGCTTGAGCGGGAGTGGGTTTGGAGATACGCAGTATTTT | CASSLSGSGFGDTQYF
NA | NA | 13 | TRBJ1-1 | TRBV7-6 | TGTGCCAGCAGCCCTTCAAGTACTAATGAAGCTTTCTTT | CASSPSSTNEAFF
once | TRBD2 | 17 | TRBJ2-3 | TRBV5-1 | TGCGCCAGCAGCTTAAATTTAGCGGGAGGCAACACAGATACGCAGTATTTT | CASSLNLAGGNTDTQYF
NA | TRBD1 | 15 | TRBJ2-3 | TRBV27 | TGTGCCAGCAGTCCCCGACAGGGCAACACAGATACGCAGTATTTT | CASSPRQGNTDTQYF
once | NA | 15 | TRBJ1-1 | TRBV12-5 | TGTGCTAGTGGTTTGGCAGCCCCAGGGAACACTGAAGCTTTCTTT | CASGLAAPGNTEAFF
NA | TRBD1 | 16 | TRBJ1-2 | TRBV7-9 | TGTGCCAGCAGCTTAGTTATGGGACAGGACACTTATGGCTACACCTTC | CASSLVMGQDTYGYTF
once | TRBD1 | 15 | TRBJ1-1 | TRBV5-1 | TGCGCCAGCAGCCCATCCCAGGGGGATAACACTGAAGCTTTCTTT | CASSPSQGDNTEAFF
NA | NA | 12 | TRBJ1-1 | TRBV7-2 | TGTGCCAGCAGCTTATCTTCCGCTGAAGCTTTCTTT | CASSLSSAEAFF
NA | NA | 17 | TRBJ2-3 | TRBV29-1 | TGCAGCGTTGAAGCTTCCCAGGGTCTGGGTGGCACAGATACGCAGTATTTT | CSVEASQGLGGTDTQYF
NA | TRBD1 | 15 | TRBJ2-7 | TRBV28 | TGTGCGTCGACAGGGGGGGCGGGGGCTAGGGACGAGCAGTACTTC | CASTGGAGARDEQYF
few | TRBD1 | 13 | TRBJ1-1 | TRBV29-1 | TGCAGCGTTCCGGGACAGATGAACACTGAAGCTTTCTTT | CSVPGQMNTEAFF